These 18 T cell receptor beta chains were all obtained from the same sample, sequenced in a study of CD8 T cells in ankylosing spondylitis. A single record per CDR3 protein comes from TCRdb applying MiXCR to the 5' RACE reads. This sample carries about 240,000 distinct CDR3 sequences, 24% of them seen once, and the ten largest clones take approximately 0.61%. Material for sequencing was blood, either unsorted or a sorted T cell fraction (not recorded which). These receptors all stem from a male donor with ankylosing spondylitis or in good health (not recorded which).

This clonotype was recorded a few times. The chain is built from TRBV6-1 and TRBJ1-5; D perhaps matches TRBD1 (5 bases). Germline V gene sequence: CDR1 MNHNS, CDR2 SASEGT. CDR3 length equals 14 residues. V lost 6 bases, J lost 10 bases, and 19 bases lay in between. CDR3 DNA sequence: TGTGCCAGCAGGAGAAGTCAGGGTGCCGGCCCCCAGCATTTT. Translated: CASRRSQGAGPQHF.

The rearrangement links TRBV12-3 or TRBV12-4 to TRBJ2-1; no firm D call. The CDR3 sequence is 12 residues long. The V and J ends lost 5 bases and 10 bases respectively, with 12 bases between them. The CDR3: CASSTRRTEQFF. Here the CDR3 DNA reads TGTGCCAGCAGTACCAGACGTACAGAGCAGTTCTTC.

The V gene is TRBV4-1, the J gene TRBJ2-1; TRBD2 matches 9 bases. V trimming: 3 bases; J trimming: 4 bases; junction bases outside the gene matches: 4. Looked up from germline, CDR1 is MGHRA and CDR2 is YSYEKL. The CDR3 spans 15 residues. CDR3 nucleotides: TGCGCCAGCAGCCATCCCGCGGGGGGGTACAATGAGCAGTTCTTC. Amino acids: CASSHPAGGYNEQFF.

This clonotype was seen only a few times. The gene calls are TRBV5-1 and TRBJ2-5; TRBD1 matches 7 bases. CDR3 length: 15 amino acids. The germline gives CDR1 SGHRS, CDR2 YFSETQ. The J segment lost 5 bases and the V segment lost 0 bases, leaving 7 bases of the junction unmatched. CDR3 sequence reads: CASSLGKGGSETQYF. The CDR3 DNA reads as TGCGCCAGCAGCTTGGGCAAAGGGGGCTCGGAGACCCAGTACTTC. Full variable domain (rest looked up from reference TRBV5-1 and TRBJ2-5): KAGVTQTPRYLIKTRGQQVTLSCSPISGHRSVSWYQQTPGQGLQFLFEYFSETQRNKGNFPGRFSGRQFSNSRSEMNVSTLELGDSALYLCASSLGKGGSETQYFGPGTRLLVL.

This clonotype has at least ten counts. J is TRBJ1-6 and V is TRBV20-1; D is ambiguous. This CDR3 contains 12 residues. Germline V gene sequence: CDR1 DFQATT, CDR2 SNEGSKA (reference sequence). Trimming left V 7 bases short and J 7 bases short, with 11 bases between. CDR3 DNA: TGCAGTGGTTGGCAGGCCAATTCACCCCTCCACTTT. It is translated as CSGWQANSPLHF.

The table lists this clonotype with many counts. This chain connects TRBV4-2 to TRBJ2-7, with TRBD1 identical over 8 bases. The junction had 8 bases not matched to a gene; V was cut back by 1 base and J by 6 bases. The CDR3 is made up of 15 amino acids. The germline V gene encodes CDR1 LGHNA and CDR2 YNFKEQ. The CDR3 DNA reads as TGTGCCAGCAGCCAAGGCTCACAGGGGGTAAGCGAGCAGTACTTC. Encoded protein: CASSQGSQGVSEQYF.

V usage is TRBV20-1 and J usage is TRBJ2-3, with D possibly TRBD1 on 5 matching bases. The CDR3 runs 15 residues. Per the germline V gene, CDR1 is DFQATT and CDR2 is SNEGSKA (reference sequence). With 0 bases removed from V and 2 bases from J, the gap between germline ends came to 12 bases. The CDR3: CSAREPRQITDTQYF. Here the CDR3 DNA reads TGCAGTGCTAGAGAGCCTAGACAGATCACAGATACGCAGTATTTT.

The chain uses TRBV6-1 and TRBJ2-7; 8 nucleotides match TRBD2. The CDR3 runs 13 residues. Germline loops: CDR1 MNHNS, CDR2 SASEGT. The J segment lost 4 bases and the V segment lost 7 bases, leaving 6 bases of the junction unmatched. CDR3 sequence: CASIPAGGYEQYF. CDR3 coding DNA: TGTGCCAGCATCCCTGCGGGGGGATACGAGCAGTACTTC.

This clonotype was seen only a few times. The chain links TRBV15 to TRBJ2-7, with 9 positions matching TRBD2. The CDR3 sequence is 17 residues long. Per germline, CDR1 LNHNV and CDR2 YYDKDF (reference sequence). The trim removed 4 bases at V and 2 bases at J, leaving 12 bases unmatched. The CDR3 DNA reads TGTGCCACCAGCAAACCCCCGTTAGCGGGGGCGACCTACGAGCAGTACTTC. Translating gives CATSKPPLAGATYEQYF.

This clonotype appeared many times. V usage is TRBV10-3 and J usage is TRBJ1-4; maybe TRBD1 (5 bases). The germline CDR1 and CDR2 sequences are ENHRY and SYGVKD. V shed 11 bases and J shed 4 bases, with 14 bases lying between them. This CDR3 has 13 residues. The CDR3 nucleotides are TGTGCCTCACTGGGGCAGGGTAATGAAAAACTGTTTTTT. Encoded protein: CASLGQGNEKLFF.

This clonotype was seen a handful of times. The rearrangement joins TRBV20-1 to TRBJ2-7, with D tentatively TRBD1 (5 bases). The V gene lost 6 bases and the J gene lost 2 bases, with 14 bases spanning the gap. The CDR3 contains 13 residues. Germline CDR1 and CDR2: DFQATT and SNEGSKA (reference sequence). The CDR3 nucleotides read TGCAGTGCCCCACGACAGTTTACCTACGAGCAGTACTTC. Translation gives CSAPRQFTYEQYF.

V gene TRBV29-1 combines with J gene TRBJ1-1, with D perhaps TRBD1 (5 bases). V was cut by 7 bases and J by 1 base, with 13 bases left in between. This CDR3 is 13 amino acids long. CDR1 and CDR2 (germline): SQVTM, ANQGSEA. The CDR3 coding sequence is TGCAGCGCCGCGGGAAGGGGGAACACTGAAGCTTTCTTT. Amino acid sequence: CSAAGRGNTEAFF.

Ten or more counts support this clonotype. The rearrangement uses TRBV24-1 and TRBJ2-2; D is unclear. V was trimmed by 3 bases and J by 10 bases, leaving 5 bases between them. Per germline, CDR1 KGHDR and CDR2 SFDVKD. The CDR3 runs to 11 residues. The CDR3 DNA reads as TGTGCCACCAGTGATCTAACGGAGCTGTTTTTT. This encodes CATSDLTELFF.

This clonotype was seen at least ten times. V gene TRBV28 combines with J gene TRBJ1-2, with 11 bases aligning to TRBD1. CDR3 length: 12 amino acids. CDR1 MDHEN and CDR2 SYDVKM come from the germline V gene. This chain's CDR3 is CAFRTGGEANTF. CDR3 DNA sequence: TGTGCGTTTCGGACAGGGGGCGAAGCCAACACCTTC.

This clonotype was counted ten times or more. The chain joins TRBV29-1 to TRBJ2-2; TRBD2 is a possible D gene (5 bases). In germline, CDR1 is SQVTM, CDR2 ANQGSEA. Trimming stripped 5 bases from V and 5 bases from J, with 15 bases between. The CDR3 is 14 residues long. For the CDR3, the DNA is TGCAGCGTTCAAGGACTCCCGAGAACCGGGGAGCTGTTTTTT. The encoded protein is CSVQGLPRTGELFF.

This clonotype has a count of ten or more. The chain couples TRBV20-1 to TRBJ2-1, with D maybe TRBD2 (7 bases). CDR1 and CDR2 from the germline V gene are DFQATT and SNEGSKA (reference sequence). The germline V and J ends were trimmed by 6 bases and 8 bases, with 23 bases remaining between them. The CDR3 sequence is 15 residues long. This chain's CDR3 is CSAAGRRGGLDEQFF. As DNA, the CDR3 is TGCAGTGCCGCGGGGCGGAGGGGGGGCTTGGATGAGCAGTTCTTC.

In this sample, this clonotype turned up many times. The chain links TRBV12-3 or TRBV12-4 to TRBJ2-1; D is unclear. The CDR3 runs 11 residues. Deletions cut 8 bases from V and 7 bases from J, with 9 bases between. Here the CDR3 reads CASCRANEQFF. In DNA, the CDR3 is TGTGCCAGCTGTCGGGCAAATGAGCAGTTCTTC.

Ten or more counts support this clonotype. This chain uses TRBV7-9 with TRBJ1-5; no firm D call. Trimming took off 1 base at V and 6 bases at J, with 4 bases between the two ends. CDR3 length equals 12 residues. CDR1 is SEHNR, CDR2 FQNEAQ, per germline (reference sequence). The chain's CDR3 is CASSLGPQPQHF. The DNA of the CDR3 is TGTGCCAGCAGCTTAGGGCCTCAGCCCCAGCATTTT.